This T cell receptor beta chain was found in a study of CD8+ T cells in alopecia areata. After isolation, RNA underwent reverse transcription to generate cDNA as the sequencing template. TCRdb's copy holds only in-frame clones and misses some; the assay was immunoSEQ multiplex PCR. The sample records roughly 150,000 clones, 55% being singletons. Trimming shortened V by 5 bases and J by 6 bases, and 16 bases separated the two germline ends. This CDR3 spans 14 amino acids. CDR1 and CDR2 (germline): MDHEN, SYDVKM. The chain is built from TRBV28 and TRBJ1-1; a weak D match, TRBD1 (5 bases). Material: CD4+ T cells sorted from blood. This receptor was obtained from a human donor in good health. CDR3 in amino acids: CASSGGGRTPEAFF. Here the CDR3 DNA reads TGTGCCAGCAGTGGGGGGGGACGAACGCCTGAAGCTTTCTTT. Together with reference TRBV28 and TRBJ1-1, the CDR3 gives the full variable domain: DVKVTQSSRYLVKRTGEKVFLECVQDMDHENMFWYRQDPGLGLRLIYFSYDVKMKEKGDIPEGYSVSREKKERFSLILESASTNQTSMYLCASSGGGRTPEAFFGQGTRLTVV.